This T cell receptor (beta chain) was sequenced for a study of blood T cell repertoires in COVID-19. Overall study context: The samples span acute and convalescent COVID-19 from the United States, Italy and Spain. T cells, B-cell-depleted T cells, or PBMCs supplied cDNA or gDNA.

The CDR3 sequence is 14 residues long. J lost 7 bases, V lost 8 bases, and 8 bases had no gene match. CDR1 SNHLY and CDR2 FYNNEI come from the germline V gene. As handled by the study authors: The assay estimated nucleated cells by amplifying reference gene primers. The repertoire was sequenced with immunoSEQ multiplex PCR; TCRdb's copy has only in-frame clones and lacks some. Clone size and the V and J calls come from that table; the DNA yielded D and trimming. This table holds some 62,000 clones, about 70% found once. This TCR came from a human donor in a cohort sampled during active COVID-19. The V gene is TRBV2, the J gene TRBJ1-6; 7 nucleotides agree with TRBD1. Sequenced sample: peripheral blood. The chain's CDR3 is CASGNRDRNSPLHF. The CDR3, as DNA: TGTGCCAGCGGGAACCGGGACAGAAATTCACCCCTCCACTTT.